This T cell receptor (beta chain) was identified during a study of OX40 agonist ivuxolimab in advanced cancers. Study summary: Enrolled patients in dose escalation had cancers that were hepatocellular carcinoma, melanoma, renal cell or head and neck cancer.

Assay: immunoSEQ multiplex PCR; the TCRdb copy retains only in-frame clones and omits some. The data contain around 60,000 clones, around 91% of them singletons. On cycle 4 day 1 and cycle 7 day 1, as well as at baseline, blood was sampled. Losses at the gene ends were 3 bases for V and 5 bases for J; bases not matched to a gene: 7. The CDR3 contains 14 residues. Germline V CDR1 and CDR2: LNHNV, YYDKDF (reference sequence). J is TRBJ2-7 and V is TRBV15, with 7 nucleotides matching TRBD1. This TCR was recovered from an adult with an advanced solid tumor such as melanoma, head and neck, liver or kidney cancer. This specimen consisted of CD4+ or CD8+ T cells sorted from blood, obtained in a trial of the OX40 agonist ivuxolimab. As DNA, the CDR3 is TGTGCCACCAGCAGCGAGGACAGGCCAGACGAGCAGTACTTC. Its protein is CATSSEDRPDEQYF. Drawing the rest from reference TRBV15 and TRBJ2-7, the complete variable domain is DAMVIQNPRYQVTQFGKPVTLSCSQTLNHNVMYWYQQKSSQAPKLLFHYYDKDFNNEADTPDNFQSRRPNTSFCFLDIRSPGLGDTAMYLCATSSEDRPDEQYFGPGTRLTVT.